This paragraph reports one T cell receptor (beta chain). These data are taken from a study of technical replicates of blood from a handful of donors. The junction had 12 bases not matched to a gene; V was cut back by 2 bases and J by 6 bases. Per the germline V gene, CDR1 is SGDLS and CDR2 is YYNGEE. This CDR3 has 16 residues. TCRdb keeps only in-frame clones here, not all; method: immunoSEQ multiplex PCR. This sample has 85,000 to 100,000 clones, with around 95% found just once. The sample taken for sequencing was T cells isolated from PBMCs. The rearrangement links TRBV9 to TRBJ1-2; 8 bases fit TRBD1. The source is a human donor in good health. The CDR3 region is CASSVERGQAYHGYTF. CDR3 DNA sequence: TGTGCCAGCAGCGTCGAGAGGGGACAGGCGTATCATGGCTACACCTTC. The complete variable domain, with remaining parts taken from reference TRBV9 and TRBJ1-2, reads DSGVTQTPKHLITATGQRVTLRCSPRSGDLSVYWYQQSLDQGLQFLIQYYNGEERAKGNILERFSAQQFPDLHSELNLSSLELGDSALYFCASSVERGQAYHGYTFGSGTRLTVV.